This TCR beta chain was identified in a study of T cell responses to AZD1222 COVID-19 vaccine. The assay was immunoSEQ multiplex PCR, and TCRdb's table has in-frame clones only and misses some. The repertoire holds about 130,000 clones, with roughly nine tenths as singletons. This CDR3 is 15 amino acids long. The V gene's germline CDR1 is SGHDT and CDR2 YYEEEE. The V segment lost 4 bases and the J segment 3 bases; nucleotides outside the gene matches: 9. A word on this clone: Its target is not known.

General study points: Of the AZD1222 recipients, only five to seven were seropositive at baseline. When two AZD1222 doses had been given, Spike-specific TCR breadth and depth rose.

Sequencing was performed on peripheral blood, taken 28 days after the second AZD1222 dose. The V call is TRBV5-6, the J call TRBJ1-2; 7 bases are shared with TRBD1. The clonotype comes from an adult who received the AZD1222 COVID-19 vaccine. The CDR3 here is CASSRAGRGDYGYTF. The CDR3 nucleotides read TGTGCCAGCAGCCGAGCCGGCAGGGGGGACTATGGCTACACCTTC.